Below, 3 T cell receptor beta chains from the same sample are listed, as sequenced in a study of cytomegalovirus exposure and HLA in healthy donors (dated by TCRdb to the late 2010s). To prepare the library, the immunoSEQ multiplex PCR assay was applied. TCRdb provides this immuneACCESS table in a form limited to in-frame rearrangements. Some clones are lacking; in checked studies, under half of them reflect an unresolved V gene, and why the rest are absent is not known. This sample has 90,000 to 140,000 clones in its table, and about 88% of those were observed once. The leading ten clones occupy 3% to 4% of the sample. The sequenced sample was PBMCs. The receptors derive from a woman in her late teens or twenties in good health and CMV-seropositive.

The chain carries TRBV18 and TRBJ2-3, with 9 bases identical to TRBD2. V trimming: 3 bases; J trimming: 1 base; junction bases outside the gene matches: 2. The germline V gene encodes CDR1 KGHSH and CDR2 LQKENI. This CDR3 is 15 amino acids long. CDR3 in DNA: TGTGCCAGCTCACCCATAGCGGGGGGCACAGATACGCAGTATTTT. Protein sequence: CASSPIAGGTDTQYF.

This chain links TRBV5-1 with TRBJ2-3, with D uncertain. Trimming shortened V by 0 bases and J by 3 bases, and 11 bases separated the two germline ends. CDR3 length: 15 residues. In germline, CDR1 is SGHRS, CDR2 YFSETQ. The CDR3 DNA sequence: TGCGCCAGCAGCTTGGCCGATAGTGTAACAGATACGCAGTATTTT. Translating it yields CASSLADSVTDTQYF.

J is TRBJ2-5 and V is TRBV5-1; the D gene is possibly TRBD2 (6 bases). The ends were cut back, 3 bases at V and 3 bases at J, with 9 bases in the middle. Germline CDR1 and CDR2: SGHRS and YFSETQ. The CDR3 is made up of 13 amino acids. Here the CDR3 DNA reads TGCGCCAGCAGCTCCTCGGGGGAAGAGACCCAGTACTTC. Translation gives CASSSSGEETQYF.